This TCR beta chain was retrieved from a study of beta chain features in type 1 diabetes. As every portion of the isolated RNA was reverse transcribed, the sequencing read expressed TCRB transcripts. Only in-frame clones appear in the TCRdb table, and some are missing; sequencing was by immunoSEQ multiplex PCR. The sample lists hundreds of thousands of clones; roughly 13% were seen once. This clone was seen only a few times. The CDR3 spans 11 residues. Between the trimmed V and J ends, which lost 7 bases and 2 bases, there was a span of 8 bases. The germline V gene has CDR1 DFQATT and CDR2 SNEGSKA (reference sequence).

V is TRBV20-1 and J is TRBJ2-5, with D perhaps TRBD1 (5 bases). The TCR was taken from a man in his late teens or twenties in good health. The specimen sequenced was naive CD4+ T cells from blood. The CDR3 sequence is CSGPGQETQYF. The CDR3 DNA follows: TGCAGTGGACCAGGGCAAGAGACCCAGTACTTC.